A single sample gave rise to the 17 T cell receptor beta chains below, sequenced in a study of blood T cell repertoires in COVID-19. Libraries were prepared by immunoSEQ multiplex PCR; TCRdb keeps only in-frame clonotypes and omits some of them. This sample has some 57,000 clones; roughly nine tenths occur once, and the top ten carry 1.6%. The sample taken for sequencing was peripheral blood. Receptor source: a man between 60 and 75 years old with acute or convalescent COVID-19.

The chain couples TRBV4-1 to TRBJ1-1, with a possible D match to TRBD1 (5 bases). Germline-derived CDR1 and CDR2 are MGHRA and YSYEKL. V dropped 0 bases and J dropped 3 bases, with 11 bases sitting between them. CDR3 length equals 15 residues. The CDR3 region is CASSQDRGAYTEAFF. CDR3 DNA: TGCGCCAGCAGCCAAGATCGCGGGGCGTACACTGAAGCTTTCTTT.

This clone was counted once. The chain uses TRBV3-1 (or the pseudogene TRBV3-2) and TRBJ1-2, with 7 bases matching TRBD1. The CDR3 has 13 residues. Germline V CDR1 and CDR2: LGHDT, YNNKEL (reference sequence). With 4 bases clipped from V and 4 bases from J, the junction kept 3 bases outside the gene matches. DNA of the CDR3: TGTGCCAGCAGCCGGACAGGTTTCTATGGCTACACCTTC. It specifies CASSRTGFYGYTF.

This chain connects TRBV5-6 to TRBJ2-1, with TRBD2 identical over 12 bases. The CDR3 consists of 18 residues. From germline, CDR1 is SGHDT and CDR2 YYEEEE. Unmatched junction bases numbered 7, after V lost 2 bases and J lost 1 base. The chain's CDR3 is CASSLFLAGGRSYNEQFF. CDR3 in DNA: TGTGCCAGCAGCTTATTCCTAGCGGGGGGGCGGTCCTACAATGAGCAGTTCTTC.

The CDR3 reads CAWGLRGNTDTQYF. The DNA of the CDR3 is TGTGCCTGGGGCTTGAGGGGGAACACAGATACGCAGTATTTT. The V gene is TRBV30, the J gene TRBJ2-3, with D maybe TRBD1 (6 bases). The CDR3 extends over 14 amino acids. Germline V lookup: CDR1 GTSNPN, CDR2 SVGIG (reference sequence). Trimming took 5 bases from V and 2 from J, leaving 14 bases between them.

This clone was found a few times. The chain is built from TRBV7-2 and TRBJ1-5, with 9 bases fitting TRBD1. Germline CDR1 reads SGHTA; CDR2 reads FQGNSA. CDR3 length equals 15 residues. Trimming removed 1 base from V and 4 bases from J; junction bases left unmatched: 2. The CDR3 reads CASSLDRGPNQPQHF. CDR3 DNA sequence: TGTGCCAGCAGCTTAGACAGGGGGCCAAATCAGCCCCAGCATTTT.

The chain has TRBV7-9 and TRBJ1-2; D gene uncertain. From germline, CDR1 is SEHNR and CDR2 FQNEAQ (reference sequence). This CDR3 is 15 amino acids long. The ends were cut back, 3 bases at V and 5 bases at J, with 16 bases in the middle. CDR3 loop: CASSFSSDPNYGYTF. The CDR3 DNA reads TGTGCCAGCAGCTTCAGTTCTGATCCAAATTATGGCTACACCTTC.

This clone was observed a single time. The V and J genes are TRBV11-3 and TRBJ2-7; D may be TRBD2 (5 bases). CDR1 and CDR2 from the germline V gene are SGHNT and YENEEA. Trimming took off 4 bases at V and 3 bases at J, with 10 bases between the two ends. This CDR3 has 13 amino acids. CDR3 residues: CASSSWTGYEQYF. The DNA of the CDR3 is TGTGCCAGCAGCTCCTGGACTGGCTACGAGCAGTACTTC.

This clone was counted once. Other DNA variants within this sample encode the same CDR3. The chain links TRBV6-6 to TRBJ2-1; D is unclear. The germline V and J ends were trimmed by 0 bases and 0 bases, with 9 bases remaining between them. Germline loops: CDR1 MNHNY, CDR2 SVGAGI (reference sequence). The CDR3 runs 16 residues. The CDR3 DNA follows: TGTGCCAGCAGTTACTCGAGAGATAGCTCCTACAATGAGCAGTTCTTC. Its translation: CASSYSRDSSYNEQFF.

This chain joins TRBV11-2 and TRBJ1-1; TRBD1 aligns across 10 bases. Germline loops: CDR1 SGHAT, CDR2 FQNNGV. This CDR3 has 17 residues. Unmatched junction bases numbered 10, after V lost 6 bases and J lost 0 bases. This chain's CDR3 is CASSYGTGDHMNTEAFF. The CDR3 region has the DNA TGTGCCAGCAGTTACGGGACAGGGGACCATATGAACACTGAAGCTTTCTTT.

The J gene is TRBJ1-2, the V gene TRBV27, with D maybe TRBD1 (5 bases). Trimming took 2 bases from V and 6 from J, leaving 19 bases between them. The length of the CDR3 is 16 residues. Germline CDR1 MNHEY, CDR2 SMNVEV (reference sequence). DNA of the CDR3: TGTGCCAGCAGTTTAAGAGGGGACCTCGGGGGAGATGGCTACACCTTC. Protein: CASSLRGDLGGDGYTF.

This chain connects TRBV12-3 or TRBV12-4 to TRBJ2-1; D gene uncertain. CDR3 size: 12 residues. The V end lost 6 bases, the J end lost 8 bases, and 11 bases lay between the germline ends. The CDR3 region is CASRTFADEQFF. The CDR3, as DNA: TGTGCCAGCAGGACCTTCGCGGATGAGCAGTTCTTC.

This clone was found once. The V gene is TRBV19, the J gene TRBJ1-1; D is undetermined. Trimming took off 1 base at V and 4 bases at J, with 19 bases between the two ends. This CDR3 region has 17 residues. Per germline, CDR1 LNHDA and CDR2 SQIVND (reference sequence). In DNA, the CDR3 is TGTGCCAGTAGTATAGGAGCGGCGGGGATGGCAAGCACTGAAGCTTTCTTT. This sequence encodes CASSIGAAGMASTEAFF.

The chain is built from TRBV10-3 and TRBJ1-5, with 8 bases identical to TRBD1. The CDR3 is 18 residues long. J gave up 0 bases and V 3 bases, and 10 bases lay outside the gene matches. The V gene's germline CDR1 is ENHRY and CDR2 SYGVKD. The CDR3 protein is CAISDPGGDLYSNQPQHF. The CDR3 DNA reads TGTGCCATCAGTGATCCAGGGGGCGACCTTTATAGCAATCAGCCCCAGCATTTT.

The chain combines TRBV27 with TRBJ2-7; D is unresolved. This CDR3 has 11 residues. V was trimmed by 6 bases and J by 4 bases, leaving 7 bases between them. Germline CDR1 and CDR2: MNHEY and SMNVEV (reference sequence). The DNA for the CDR3 is TGTGCCAGCAGATCAGGATACGAGCAGTACTTC. The encoded protein is CASRSGYEQYF.

This clone showed up just once. V usage is TRBV13 and J usage is TRBJ2-7; 9 bases fit TRBD1. Germline V lookup: CDR1 PRHDT, CDR2 FYEKMQ (reference sequence). V was clipped by 3 bases and J by 4 bases; unmatched bases: 4. This CDR3 is built from 14 residues. As DNA, the CDR3 is TGTGCCAGCAGCTTCGGACAGGGGTCGTACGAGCAGTACTTC. It encodes CASSFGQGSYEQYF. The full variable domain, in which reference TRBV13 and TRBJ2-7 provide the parts outside the CDR3, is AAGVIQSPRHLIKEKRETATLKCYPIPRHDTVYWYQQGPGQDPQFLISFYEKMQSDKGSIPDRFSAQQFSDYHSELNMSSLELGDSALYFCASSFGQGSYEQYFGPGTRLTVT.

The rearrangement links TRBV5-5 to TRBJ1-6; 10 bases map to TRBD1. CDR3 size: 14 residues. Germline CDR1 SGHKS, CDR2 YYEKEE (reference sequence). J lost 7 bases, V lost 3 bases, and 1 base had no gene match. The CDR3 here is CASSSGQGNSPLHF. CDR3 nucleotides: TGTGCCAGCAGCTCGGGACAGGGGAATTCACCCCTCCACTTT.

The chain carries TRBV12-1 and TRBJ1-6. TRBV12-1 is a listed pseudogene. This CDR3 region has 13 residues. Here the CDR3 reads CASSLGENSPLHF. CDR3 DNA sequence: TGTGCCAGCAGCTTGGGAGAGAATTCACCCCTCCACTTT.